These 13 T cell receptor beta chains were all obtained from the same sample, sequenced in a study of control samples from healthy donors and cancer patients. This table comes from immunoSEQ multiplex PCR, and its TCRdb copy is limited to in-frame clones, with some not included. Among 150,000 to 180,000 clones listed, over 90% were seen once. Sequencing was carried out using blood. These TCRs come from a man aged 50 to 59 in good health.

The CDR3 spells CASSPSPATNEKLFF. The CDR3 DNA is TGTGCCAGCAGCCCCAGTCCCGCAACTAATGAAAAACTGTTTTTT. This chain uses TRBV9 with TRBJ1-4; no reliable D call. V was trimmed by 4 bases and J by 0 bases, leaving 10 bases between them. CDR1 SGDLS and CDR2 YYNGEE come from the germline V gene. The CDR3 length is 15 residues.

The sample holds one count of this clone. This rearrangement joins TRBV4-2 to TRBJ2-7; D is ambiguous. Germline loops: CDR1 LGHNA, CDR2 YNFKEQ. Trimming left V 2 bases short and J 2 bases short, with 10 bases between. This CDR3 has 14 amino acids. Written as DNA, the CDR3 is TGTGCCAGCAGCCAAACCGACAAGCCCTACGAGCAGTACTTC. Translated: CASSQTDKPYEQYF.

This chain uses TRBV27 with TRBJ2-4, with D perhaps matching TRBD1 (6 bases). Deletions cut 6 bases from V and 0 bases from J, with 6 bases between. CDR1 is MNHEY and CDR2 is SMNVEV in the germline V gene (reference sequence). The CDR3 extends over 13 amino acids. The DNA of the CDR3 is TGTGCCAGCAGGGGGGCAGCCAAAAACATTCAGTACTTC. As protein: CASRGAAKNIQYF.

This chain connects TRBV2 to TRBJ1-1; no clear D. Germline V lookup: CDR1 SNHLY, CDR2 FYNNEI. This CDR3 region has 12 residues. The V and J ends lost 7 bases and 2 bases respectively, with 8 bases between them. The DNA for the CDR3 is TGTGCCAGCAAAATGGGTAACACTGAAGCTTTCTTT. It translates to CASKMGNTEAFF.

The J gene is TRBJ1-4, the V gene TRBV7-9; TRBD1 matches at 12 bases. The CDR3 spans 15 residues. V lost 3 bases, J lost 11 bases, and 7 bases stayed unmatched. The germline CDR1 and CDR2 sequences are SEHNR and FQNEAQ (reference sequence). The CDR3 region has the DNA TGTGCCAGCAGCTTGGGGACAGGGGGCACGTGGAAACTGTTTTTT. Protein sequence: CASSLGTGGTWKLFF.

This clone was seen once. V and J are TRBV3-1 (or the pseudogene TRBV3-2) and TRBJ2-1; D is uncertain. V shed 4 bases and J shed 5 bases, with 15 bases lying between them. CDR1 is LGHDT and CDR2 is YNNKEL in the germline V gene (reference sequence). This CDR3 is 15 amino acids long. CDR3 coding DNA: TGTGCCAGCAGCCCCACCTGGCCTAGTAACAATGAGCAGTTCTTC. It yields the protein CASSPTWPSNNEQFF.

The chain links TRBV30 to TRBJ1-2, with D unresolved. Germline V gives CDR1 GTSNPN, CDR2 SVGIG (reference sequence). The CDR3 has 13 residues. Trimming pared 0 bases from V and 2 bases from J, leaving 7 bases between. The DNA for the CDR3 is TGTGCCTGGAGTGTTCTACTCAACTATGGCTACACCTTC. Residues: CAWSVLLNYGYTF.

V gene TRBV7-2 combines with J gene TRBJ2-7; 13 bases line up with TRBD2. Germline V gene data show CDR1 as SGHTA and CDR2 as FQGNSA. J lost 9 bases, V lost 1 base, and 6 bases had no gene match. This CDR3 is built from 15 residues. The CDR3: CASSLGTSGRKGQYF. As DNA, the CDR3 is TGTGCCAGCAGCTTAGGGACTAGCGGGAGAAAGGGGCAGTACTTC.

A word on this clone: The junction and the germline gene differ at one end; a read error may be behind it. The chain joins TRBV7-7 to TRBJ2-5, with D possibly matching TRBD1 (7 bases). Germline CDR1 and CDR2: SSHAT and FNYEAQ (reference sequence). The CDR3 loop spans 15 amino acids. CDR3 in amino acids: CASSLTGGGGETQYF. Written as DNA, the CDR3 is TGTGCTAGCAGCTTAACCGGAGGGGGCGGGGAGACCCAGTACTTC.

The rearrangement joins TRBV5-1 to TRBJ1-2, with no clear D. V lost 4 bases to trimming and J lost 1 base, with 8 bases between them. Germline CDR1 SGHRS, CDR2 YFSETQ. This CDR3 is 13 amino acids long. The CDR3 region is CASSRERNYGYTF. Here the CDR3 DNA reads TGCGCCAGCAGCAGAGAACGTAACTATGGCTACACCTTC.

The chain uses TRBV30 and TRBJ1-5; TRBD1 might be the D (6 bases). CDR3 size: 14 residues. V lost 1 base and J 1 base, leaving 8 bases between the germline ends. Germline V lookup: CDR1 GTSNPN, CDR2 SVGIG (reference sequence). In nucleotides, the CDR3 is TGTGCCTGGAGTGATGACAGGAGCAATCAGCCCCAGCATTTT. Its protein product is CAWSDDRSNQPQHF.

The chain couples TRBV5-1 to TRBJ1-6; maybe TRBD1 (5 bases). CDR1 SGHRS and CDR2 YFSETQ come from the germline V gene. The CDR3 sequence is 16 residues long. V was pared by 0 bases and J by 5 bases, with 12 bases between. This CDR3 reads CASSLEPQGNNSPLHF. CDR3 sequence (DNA): TGCGCCAGCAGCTTGGAGCCTCAGGGTAATAATTCACCCCTCCACTTT.

The rearrangement links TRBV27 to TRBJ2-7; D may be TRBD2 (7 bases). The CDR3 loop spans 14 amino acids. Per the germline V gene, CDR1 is MNHEY and CDR2 is SMNVEV (reference sequence). Trimming cost V 3 bases and J 6 bases, with 15 bases left between them. The CDR3 region has the DNA TGTGCCAGCAGTTTTAATGGGGAGGGGGGCGAGCAGTACTTC. This encodes CASSFNGEGGEQYF.